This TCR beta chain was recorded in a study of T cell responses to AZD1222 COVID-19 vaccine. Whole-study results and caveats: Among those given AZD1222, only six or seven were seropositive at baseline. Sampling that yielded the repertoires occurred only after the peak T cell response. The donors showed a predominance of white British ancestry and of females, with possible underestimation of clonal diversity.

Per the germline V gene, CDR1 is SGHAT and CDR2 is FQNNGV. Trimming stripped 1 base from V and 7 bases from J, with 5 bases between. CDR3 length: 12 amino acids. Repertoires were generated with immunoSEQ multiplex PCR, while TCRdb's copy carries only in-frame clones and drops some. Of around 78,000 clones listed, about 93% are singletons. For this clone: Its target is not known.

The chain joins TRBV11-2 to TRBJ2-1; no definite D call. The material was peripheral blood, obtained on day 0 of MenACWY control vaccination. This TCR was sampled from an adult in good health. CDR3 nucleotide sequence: TGTGCCAGCAGCTTAGGAATGAATGAGCAGTTCTTC. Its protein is CASSLGMNEQFF.